A selection of T cell receptor beta chains follows, all from one sample in a study of blood T cell repertoires in COVID-19. Sequenced by immunoSEQ multiplex PCR; TCRdb stores in-frame clones only, minus some. The sample lists 130,000 to 150,000 clones, approximately 80% seen once, with 1.9% in the top ten. The sequencing sample was made of peripheral blood. These receptors were taken from a woman aged 55-75 years with acute or convalescent COVID-19. CDR3s include the opening cysteine and the closing phenylalanine or tryptophan. A D gene is named only where the DNA matches it firmly. Size is stated for part of the rows, as once, few or many counts, or as a class when the clone is expanded.

>TRBJ2-7|NA|TRBD2|TRBV7-2
CASSEPGLASYEQYF
TGTGCCAGCAGCGAGCCGGGACTAGCGAGCTACGAGCAGTACTTC
>TRBJ2-5|NA|TRBD1|TRBV6-1
CASSEVWTGVETQYF
TGTGCCAGCAGTGAAGTTTGGACAGGAGTGGAGACCCAGTACTTC
>TRBJ2-7|NA|NA|TRBV5-6
CASSFGGTYEQYF
TGTGCCAGCAGCTTTGGGGGGACCTACGAGCAGTACTTC
>TRBJ2-7|NA|TRBD2|TRBV9
CASSVEGAGGPYEQYF
TGTGCCAGCAGCGTAGAAGGGGCGGGAGGGCCGTACGAGCAGTACTTC
>TRBJ2-7|NA|TRBD2|TRBV15
CATSRIQKGLRYYEQYF
TGTGCCACCAGCAGGATACAAAAGGGACTACGCTACTACGAGCAGTACTTC
>TRBJ2-5|NA|TRBD2|TRBV12-5
CADPLAALQETQYF
TGTGCCGACCCACTAGCGGCATTACAAGAGACCCAGTACTTC
>TRBJ2-1|NA|NA|TRBV7-9
CASSARLSYNEQFF
TGTGCCAGCAGCGCAAGACTATCCTACAATGAGCAGTTCTTC
>TRBJ1-4|once|TRBD1|TRBV30
CAGGTGGGEKLFF
TGTGCCGGGGGGACAGGGGGTGGTGAAAAACTGTTTTTT
>TRBJ2-2|NA|TRBD2|TRBV7-9
CASSFSLAGAGELFF
TGTGCCAGCAGCTTTAGCCTAGCGGGAGCCGGGGAGCTGTTTTTT
>TRBJ2-7|NA|TRBD1|TRBV30
CAWGKARTGLEQYF
TGTGCCTGGGGGAAGGCCCGGACAGGGTTAGAGCAGTACTTC
>TRBJ1-2|NA|TRBD1|TRBV5-1
CASSLIGDSLNYGYTF
TGCGCCAGCAGCTTGATCGGGGACAGCCTTAACTATGGCTACACCTTC
>TRBJ2-3|NA|NA|TRBV5-1
CASSPSGDTQYF
TGCGCCAGCAGCCCCTCGGGTGATACGCAGTATTTT
>TRBJ2-5|NA|NA|TRBV29-1
CSVGMGAGGRETQYF
TGCAGCGTTGGTATGGGTGCGGGTGGCCGGGAGACCCAGTACTTC
>TRBJ1-1|many|NA|TRBV10-1
CASSNPGYTEAFF
TGCGCCAGCAGTAACCCGGGGTACACTGAAGCTTTCTTT
>TRBJ2-7|once|TRBD1|TRBV5-1
CASSPSTGGLYEQYF
TGCGCCAGCAGCCCCTCGACAGGGGGCCTCTACGAGCAGTACTTC
>TRBJ1-2|NA|NA|TRBV28
CASSWTNYGYTF
TGTGCCAGCAGTTGGACAAACTATGGCTACACCTTC
>TRBJ1-5|NA|NA|TRBV27
CASSLTLGGPQHF
TGTGCCAGCAGTTTAACCTTGGGGGGGCCCCAGCATTTT
>TRBJ2-1|NA|TRBD2|TRBV3-1/TRBV3-2
CASSQGGGNEQFF
TGTGCCAGCAGCCAAGGCGGGGGCAATGAGCAGTTCTTC
>TRBJ1-1|NA|NA|TRBV19
CASSTGIRGSGTEAFF
TGTGCCAGTAGTACTGGGATCAGGGGATCGGGCACTGAAGCTTTCTTT
>TRBJ1-6|NA|NA|TRBV15
CATSRRTVHNSPLHF
TGTGCCACCAGCAGACGGACAGTACATAATTCACCCCTCCACTTT
>TRBJ2-7|NA|NA|TRBV28
CASTSSNWPEQYF
TGTGCCAGCACCTCCTCGAATTGGCCCGAGCAGTACTTC
>TRBJ2-5|NA|TRBD1|TRBV2
CASSVWTGLRETQYF
TGTGCCAGCAGTGTCTGGACAGGGCTAAGGGAGACCCAGTACTTC
>TRBJ2-1|NA|NA|TRBV15
CATSRDAGTYNEQFF
TGTGCCACCAGCAGAGACGCCGGGACTTACAATGAGCAGTTCTTC
>TRBJ2-7|NA|NA|TRBV7-6
CASSLGSALAEQYF
TGTGCCAGCAGCTTAGGTTCAGCGTTGGCCGAGCAGTACTTC